The next 9 T cell receptor beta chains were all read from a single sample in a study of T cells expressing NK-cell markers (dated by TCRdb to about 2020). The library came from 5' RACE. Sequencing was performed on an Illumina HiSeq 2000. Each CDR3 protein sequence appears as one entry after TCRdb reprocessed the reads, and no DNA is included. The sample table gives about 410,000 distinct CDR3 sequences. Jointly, the top ten make up approximately 11% of the sample. The sequenced sample was blood T cells: a sorted CD56 or NKG2C T cell subset, CD4+ or CD8+ T cells, or bulk PBMC T cells (not recorded which). The receptors derive from a woman aged 45 to 65 in good health. Donor details come from another sample of the same person, matched by shared clones.

The chain joins TRBV29-1 to TRBJ1-5; the D gene TCRdb calls, TRBD1, cannot be checked with no DNA. The CDR3 consists of 13 residues. Germline CDR1 SQVTM, CDR2 ANQGSEA. The CDR3 here is CSVQQGGNQPQHF.

This rearrangement joins TRBV3-1 to TRBJ1-1. The V gene's germline CDR1 is LGHDT and CDR2 YNNKEL (reference sequence). The CDR3 consists of 13 residues. This CDR3 is CASSPGFSREAFF.

The CDR3 here is CASSRLRTGIGELFF. The rearrangement joins TRBV11-1 to TRBJ2-2; TCRdb gives TRBD2 as the D gene, but with no DNA this cannot be confirmed. The germline V gene has CDR1 SGHAT and CDR2 FQDESV (reference sequence). This CDR3 has 15 amino acids.

The V call is TRBV12-3 or TRBV12-4, the J call TRBJ2-3; TCRdb's assignment of TRBD1 cannot be checked, as there is no DNA. The CDR3 spans 17 residues. CDR3 sequence reads: CASSPLTGLGGTDTQYF.

CDR3 loop: CASSLAVLVQDRAYEQYF. This rearrangement joins TRBV7-8 to TRBJ2-7; TCRdb indicates TRBD1, and absent DNA this call remains unverified. Germline V lookup: CDR1 SGHVS, CDR2 FQNEAQ. The CDR3 covers 18 residues.

The chain couples TRBV20-1 to TRBJ1-2; there is no DNA to check the TCRdb D call of TRBD1. The CDR3 is made up of 13 amino acids. The V gene's germline CDR1 is DFQATT and CDR2 SNEGSKA (reference sequence). The CDR3 sequence: CSASQTGVGGYTF.

The genes are TRBV19 and TRBJ2-1; without DNA, the TCRdb call of TRBD2 cannot be checked. The CDR3 loop spans 15 amino acids. Germline loops: CDR1 LNHDA, CDR2 SQIVND (reference sequence). The CDR3 region is CASSFREGGYNEQFF. The full variable domain, with the rest looked up from reference TRBV19 and TRBJ2-1, is DGGITQSPKYLFRKEGQNVTLSCEQNLNHDAMYWYRQDPGQGLRLIYYSQIVNDFQKGDIAEGYSVSREKKESFPLTVTSAQKNPTAFYLCASSFREGGYNEQFFGPGTRLTVL.

The V gene is TRBV20-1, the J gene TRBJ2-1; TCRdb selects TRBD2, and the lack of DNA leaves this call unchecked. The germline V gene encodes CDR1 DFQATT and CDR2 SNEGSKA (reference sequence). CDR3 length equals 15 residues. CDR3 loop: CSARRPALKYNEQFF.

The chain has TRBV4-1 and TRBJ2-1; TCRdb's D call, TRBD1, is unchecked because there is no DNA. Germline V gene sequence: CDR1 MGHRA, CDR2 YSYEKL. The length of the CDR3 is 15 residues. The chain's CDR3 is CASSQAETTYNEQFF.